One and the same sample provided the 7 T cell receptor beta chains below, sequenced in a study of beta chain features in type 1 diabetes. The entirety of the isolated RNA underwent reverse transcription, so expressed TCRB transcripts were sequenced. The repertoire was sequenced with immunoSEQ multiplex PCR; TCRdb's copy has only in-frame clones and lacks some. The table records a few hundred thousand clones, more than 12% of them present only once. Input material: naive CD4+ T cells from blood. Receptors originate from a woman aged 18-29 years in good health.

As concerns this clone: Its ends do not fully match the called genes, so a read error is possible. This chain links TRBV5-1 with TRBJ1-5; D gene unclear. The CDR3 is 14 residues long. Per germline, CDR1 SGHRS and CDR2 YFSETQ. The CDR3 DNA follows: TGCGCCAGCAGTTTGGTCAGCGGTGATCAGCCCCAGCATTTT. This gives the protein CASSLVSGDQPQHF.

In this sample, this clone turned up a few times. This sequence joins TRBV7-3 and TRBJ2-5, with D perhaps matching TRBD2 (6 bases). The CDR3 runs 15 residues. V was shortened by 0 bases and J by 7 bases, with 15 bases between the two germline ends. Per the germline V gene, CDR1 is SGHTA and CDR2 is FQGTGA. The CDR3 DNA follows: TGTGCCAGCAGCTTAACAGCGGGCGGGAAGGGGACCCAGTACTTC. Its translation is CASSLTAGGKGTQYF.

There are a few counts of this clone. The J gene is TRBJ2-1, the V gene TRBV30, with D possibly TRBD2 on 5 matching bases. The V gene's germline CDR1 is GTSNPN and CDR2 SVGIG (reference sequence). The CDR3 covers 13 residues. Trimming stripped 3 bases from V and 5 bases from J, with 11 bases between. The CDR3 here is CAWSRRGNNEQFF. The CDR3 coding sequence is TGTGCCTGGAGCCGACGGGGAAACAATGAGCAGTTCTTC.

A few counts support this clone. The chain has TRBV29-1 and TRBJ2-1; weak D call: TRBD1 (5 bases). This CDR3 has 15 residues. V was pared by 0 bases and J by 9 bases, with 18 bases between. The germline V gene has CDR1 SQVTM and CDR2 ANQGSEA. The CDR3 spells CSVEDQLYRKGEQFF. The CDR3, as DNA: TGCAGCGTTGAAGACCAATTATACAGGAAAGGTGAGCAGTTCTTC.

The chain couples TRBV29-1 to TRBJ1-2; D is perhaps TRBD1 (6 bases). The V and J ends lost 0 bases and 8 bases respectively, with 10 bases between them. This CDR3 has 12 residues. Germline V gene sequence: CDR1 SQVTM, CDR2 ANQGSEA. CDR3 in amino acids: CSVEDPGGGYTF. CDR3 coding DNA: TGCAGCGTTGAAGATCCGGGGGGCGGCTACACCTTC.

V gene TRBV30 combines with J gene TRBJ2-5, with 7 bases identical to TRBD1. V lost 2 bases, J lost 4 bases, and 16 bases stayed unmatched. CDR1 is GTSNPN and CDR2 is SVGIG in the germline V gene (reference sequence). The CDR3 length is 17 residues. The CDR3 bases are TGTGCCTGGAGTCCTGGTACAGGGGTTATGAGGGGAGAGACCCAGTACTTC. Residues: CAWSPGTGVMRGETQYF.

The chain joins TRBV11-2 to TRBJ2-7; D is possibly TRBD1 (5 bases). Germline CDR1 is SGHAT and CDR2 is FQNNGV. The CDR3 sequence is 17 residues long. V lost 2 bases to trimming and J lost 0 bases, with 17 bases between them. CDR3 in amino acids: CASSLKDLWTNSYEQYF. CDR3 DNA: TGTGCCAGCAGCTTAAAAGATTTGTGGACAAACTCCTACGAGCAGTACTTC.